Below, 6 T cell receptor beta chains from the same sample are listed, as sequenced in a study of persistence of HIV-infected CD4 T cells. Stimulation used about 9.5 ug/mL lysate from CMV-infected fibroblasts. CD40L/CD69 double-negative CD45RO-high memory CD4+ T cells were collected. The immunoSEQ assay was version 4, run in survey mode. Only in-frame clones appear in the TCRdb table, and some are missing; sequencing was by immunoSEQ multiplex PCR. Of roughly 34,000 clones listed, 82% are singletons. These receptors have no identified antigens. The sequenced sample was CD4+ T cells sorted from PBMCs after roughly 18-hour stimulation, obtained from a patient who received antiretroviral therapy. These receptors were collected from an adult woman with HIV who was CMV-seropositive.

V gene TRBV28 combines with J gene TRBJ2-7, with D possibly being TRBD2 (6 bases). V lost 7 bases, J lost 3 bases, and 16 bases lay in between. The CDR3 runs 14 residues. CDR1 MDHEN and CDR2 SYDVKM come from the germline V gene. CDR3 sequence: CASTQGGTVYEQYF. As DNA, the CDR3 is TGTGCCAGCACTCAAGGCGGGACGGTCTACGAGCAGTACTTC.

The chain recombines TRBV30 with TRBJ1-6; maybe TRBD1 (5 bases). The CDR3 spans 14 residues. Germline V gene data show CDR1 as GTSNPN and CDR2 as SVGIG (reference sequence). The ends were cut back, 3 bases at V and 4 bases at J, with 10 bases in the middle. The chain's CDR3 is CAWSRQRYNSPLHF. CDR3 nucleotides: TGTGCCTGGAGCAGACAGCGGTATAATTCACCCCTCCACTTT.

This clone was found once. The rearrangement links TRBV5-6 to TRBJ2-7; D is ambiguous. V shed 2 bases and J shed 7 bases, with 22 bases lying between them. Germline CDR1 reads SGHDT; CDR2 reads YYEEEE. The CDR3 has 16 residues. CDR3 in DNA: TGTGCCAGCAGCTTACGACTGGTATCTAACGTGGGTGAGCAGTACTTC. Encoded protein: CASSLRLVSNVGEQYF.

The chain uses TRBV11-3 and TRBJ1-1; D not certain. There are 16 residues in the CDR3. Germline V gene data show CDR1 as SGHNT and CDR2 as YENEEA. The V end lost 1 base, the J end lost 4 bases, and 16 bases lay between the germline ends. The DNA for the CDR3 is TGTGCCAGCAGCTTAGTGGGTGGCGGTTTGACCACTGAAGCTTTCTTT. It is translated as CASSLVGGGLTTEAFF. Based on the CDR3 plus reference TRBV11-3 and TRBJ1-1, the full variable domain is EAGVVQSPRYKIIEKKQPVAFWCNPISGHNTLYWYLQNLGQGPELLIRYENEEAVDDSQLPKDRFSAERLKGVDSTLKIQPAELGDSAVYLCASSLVGGGLTTEAFFGQGTRLTVV.

CDR3 nucleotide sequence: TGTGCCAGCAGCTCGACTAGCGGGGGGGAGACCCAGTACTTC. Its translation is CASSSTSGGETQYF. The V gene is TRBV11-3, the J gene TRBJ2-5, with 13 bases fitting TRBD2. This CDR3 has 14 amino acids. Germline CDR1 is SGHNT and CDR2 is YENEEA. V trimming: 4 bases; J trimming: 5 bases; junction bases outside the gene matches: 1.

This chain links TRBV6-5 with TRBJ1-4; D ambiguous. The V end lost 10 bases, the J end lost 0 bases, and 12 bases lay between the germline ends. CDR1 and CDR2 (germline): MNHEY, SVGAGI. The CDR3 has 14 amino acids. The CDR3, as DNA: TGTGCCACCCTCACGGGAGCAACTAATGAAAAACTGTTTTTT. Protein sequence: CATLTGATNEKLFF.